This is a list of T cell receptor beta chains from one sample in a study of CD8 T cells in ankylosing spondylitis. TCRdb reanalysed the 5' RACE reads using MiXCR and keeps one entry per CDR3 protein. The top ten clones hold around 1% of a sample with about 340,000 distinct CDR3 sequences, over 12% of them seen once. Sequences were obtained from blood, either unsorted or a sorted T cell fraction (not recorded which). All receptors derive from a male donor with ankylosing spondylitis or in good health (not recorded which). Both conserved end residues are part of each CDR3. A D gene is named only where the DNA matches it firmly. Not all rows give a size; the values are once, few, many and, for expanded clones, a class.

TRBV7-8	few	TRBJ2-3	.	TGTGCCAGCAGCTTATGGTCGGCGGCAACCACAGATACGCAGTATTTT	CASSLWSAATTDTQYF
TRBV30	few	TRBJ1-5	.	TGTGCCTGGAGTGTAGGGGGGCCCCAGCATTTT	CAWSVGGPQHF
TRBV2	.	TRBJ2-7	TRBD2	TGTGCCAGCAGTGAAAGGGAGGGCCCCTACGAGCAGTACTTC	CASSEREGPYEQYF
TRBV5-1	few	TRBJ2-2	.	TGCGCCAGCAGCTTAACTATCGGGGAAACCGGGGAGCTGTTTTTT	CASSLTIGETGELFF
TRBV7-9	.	TRBJ2-2	.	TGTGCCAGCAGCTTAGATAACACCGCGAACACCGGGGAGCTGTTTTTT	CASSLDNTANTGELFF
TRBV18	few	TRBJ2-4	.	TGTGCCAGCTCACCGCCAGGGAGGAACATTCAGTACTTC	CASSPPGRNIQYF
TRBV10-2	.	TRBJ1-1	TRBD1	TGCGCCAGCAGTGCACAGGGGAGGACTGAAGCTTTCTTT	CASSAQGRTEAFF
TRBV24-1	many	TRBJ2-2	.	TGTGCCACCAGTGACAGCGGTAGGAACACCGGGGAGCTGTTTTTT	CATSDSGRNTGELFF
TRBV5-1	many	TRBJ2-2	TRBD2	TGCGCCAGCAGTCCTGGACTAGCCCAAGGGGGGGAGCTGTTTTTT	CASSPGLAQGGELFF
TRBV25-1	few	TRBJ1-2	.	TGTGCCAGCAGCGAGGGACGGACCTATGGCTACACCTTC	CASSEGRTYGYTF
TRBV27	few	TRBJ2-3	.	TGTGCCAGCAGTTATGGACAGAGCACAGATACGCAGTATTTT	CASSYGQSTDTQYF
TRBV20-1	.	TRBJ2-7	.	TGCAGTGCTAGAGATCCTCCCGAGCAGTACTTC	CSARDPPEQYF
TRBV4-1	many	TRBJ1-2	.	TGCGCCAGCAGCCAAGATCGATTGGTGCGGGACGGTCAACATGGCTACACCTTC	CASSQDRLVRDGQHGYTF
TRBV10-3	few	TRBJ1-1	TRBD1	TGTGCCATCAGTGAGACCGGGACAGGGGGAACTGAAGCTTTCTTT	CAISETGTGGTEAFF
TRBV5-1	.	TRBJ2-2	.	TGCGCCAGCAGCTTGGCAGTAGGGAGCACCGGGGAGCTGTTTTTT	CASSLAVGSTGELFF
TRBV15	few	TRBJ2-7	.	TGTGCCACCAGCAGAGAAGCCTGGACGGGGTCAGAGCAGTACTTC	CATSREAWTGSEQYF
TRBV3-1	.	TRBJ2-7	TRBD1	TGTGCCAGCAGCCAAGGGGGACAGGGCGTTAAGTACGAGCAGTACTTC	CASSQGGQGVKYEQYF
TRBV9	few	TRBJ1-6	.	TGTGCCAGCAGCGTAGCCAACGGATCACCCCTCCACTTT	CASSVANGSPLHF
TRBV12-3/TRBV12-4	few	TRBJ2-1	.	TGTGCCAGCAGCCCTCAGGGTCCTCCATTTGCCTACAATGAGCAGTTCTTC	CASSPQGPPFAYNEQFF
TRBV20-1	few	TRBJ1-5	TRBD1	TGCAGTACCAGACAGGGAGATCAGCCCCAGCATTTT	CSTRQGDQPQHF
TRBV5-1	few	TRBJ2-1	TRBD2	TGCGCCAGCAGAGTCGGAGCGGGGCCCTACAATGAGCAGTTCTTC	CASRVGAGPYNEQFF
TRBV7-9	many	TRBJ2-3	.	TGTGCCAGCAGCTTAGTCCTGGGGGCGACAGATACGCAGTATTTT	CASSLVLGATDTQYF
TRBV2	.	TRBJ2-2	.	TGTGCCAGCCGGGTAGACACTTCGAACACCGGGGAGCTGTTTTTT	CASRVDTSNTGELFF
TRBV10-3	.	TRBJ2-1	.	TGTGCGGTCCAAGGGGGGGCTGAGCAGTTCTTC	CAVQGGAEQFF
TRBV3-1	many	TRBJ1-1	.	TGTGCCAGCAGCCAAGACGGTACAGATGAAGCTTTCTTT	CASSQDGTDEAFF
TRBV5-1	many	TRBJ2-3	TRBD2	TGCGCCAGCAGCTTGGGACTAGCGGCGAGCACAGATACGCAGTATTTT	CASSLGLAASTDTQYF
TRBV6-5	few	TRBJ2-7	TRBD2	TGTGCCAGCAGTTCCCTAGCGGGAGTGGGGAACGAGCAGTACTTC	CASSSLAGVGNEQYF
TRBV7-8	few	TRBJ2-1	TRBD2	TGTGCCAGCAGCACCGCTAGCGGGAGGGCCGTCGATGAGCAGTTCTTC	CASSTASGRAVDEQFF
TRBV9	few	TRBJ2-3	TRBD2	TGTGCCAGCAGCGTACCTAGCGGGGGGGATACGCAGTATTTT	CASSVPSGGDTQYF
TRBV5-1	few	TRBJ2-7	.	TGCGCCAGCAGCTTGGGACAGACCGGACTCTACGAGCAGTACTTC	CASSLGQTGLYEQYF
TRBV11-2	few	TRBJ1-5	.	TGTGCCAGCAGCCCCACGGGGGACATCAGACAGCCCCAGCATTTT	CASSPTGDIRQPQHF
TRBV5-1	.	TRBJ1-2	.	TGCGCCAGCAGATTGGACACCCAAGCTGGCTACACCTTC	CASRLDTQAGYTF
TRBV5-1	.	TRBJ2-7	.	TGCGCCAGCAGCCCCGGGGACGTAGAAGGCGGGCAGTACTTC	CASSPGDVEGGQYF
TRBV3-1	.	TRBJ2-7	.	TGTGCCAGCAGCCAAGGACCCAAAGGGCAGTACTTC	CASSQGPKGQYF
TRBV18	many	TRBJ2-1	TRBD2	TGTGCCAGCTCACTTCCTACTAGCGGGAGCATAAATGAGCAGTTCTTC	CASSLPTSGSINEQFF
TRBV5-4	few	TRBJ2-7	.	TGTGCCAGCAGCTTCCAAGGCATGCAGTACTTC	CASSFQGMQYF
TRBV18	many	TRBJ2-1	TRBD2	TGTGCCAGCTCACGGCCTGGACTAGCTGTTAATGAGCAGTTCTTC	CASSRPGLAVNEQFF
TRBV10-3	few	TRBJ1-4	.	TGTGCCATATCCGGGGGGGAAACTGGTGAAAAACTGTTTTTT	CAISGGETGEKLFF
TRBV12-3/TRBV12-4	many	TRBJ1-1	TRBD1	TGTGCCAGCACCTGGGACAGAAACACTGAAGCTTTCTTT	CASTWDRNTEAFF
TRBV19	.	TRBJ2-3	.	TGTGCCAGTAGTAAGGATCCCGGCGGGTTCACAGATACGCAGTATTTT	CASSKDPGGFTDTQYF